This T cell receptor (beta chain) was observed in a study of blood T cell repertoires in COVID-19. CDR3 length: 17 residues. Measured with immunoSEQ multiplex PCR; TCRdb has only the in-frame clones, and not every one. The table lists 50,000 to 75,000 clones, roughly nine tenths of them singletons. This receptor was taken from a man at least 80 years old in a cohort sampled during active COVID-19. What was sequenced was peripheral blood. V is TRBV21-1 and J is TRBJ1-3. TRBV21-1 is a pseudogene. The CDR3 is CASSKAGREGCGNTIYF. The CDR3 DNA reads as TGTGCCAGCAGCAAAGCGGGGAGGGAGGGTTGTGGAAACACCATATATTTT.